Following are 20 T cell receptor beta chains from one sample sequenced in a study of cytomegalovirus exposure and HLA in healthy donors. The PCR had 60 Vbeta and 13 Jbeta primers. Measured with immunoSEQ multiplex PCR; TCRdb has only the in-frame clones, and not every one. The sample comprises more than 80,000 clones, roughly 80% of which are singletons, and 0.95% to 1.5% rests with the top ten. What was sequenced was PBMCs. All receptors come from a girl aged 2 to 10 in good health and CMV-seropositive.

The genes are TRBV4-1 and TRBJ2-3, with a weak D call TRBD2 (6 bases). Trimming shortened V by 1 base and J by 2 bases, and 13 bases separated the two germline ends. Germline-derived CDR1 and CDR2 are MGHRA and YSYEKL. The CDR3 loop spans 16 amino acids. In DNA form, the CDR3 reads TGCGCCAGCAGCCAAGCCGCGGGACCTCTCACAGATACGCAGTATTTT. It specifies CASSQAAGPLTDTQYF.

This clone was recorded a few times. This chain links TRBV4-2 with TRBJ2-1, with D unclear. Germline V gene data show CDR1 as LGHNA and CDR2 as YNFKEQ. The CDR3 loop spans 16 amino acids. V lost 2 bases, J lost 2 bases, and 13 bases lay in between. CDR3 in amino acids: CASSQTQLPTYNEQFF. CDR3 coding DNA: TGTGCCAGCAGCCAAACTCAACTACCGACCTACAATGAGCAGTTCTTC.

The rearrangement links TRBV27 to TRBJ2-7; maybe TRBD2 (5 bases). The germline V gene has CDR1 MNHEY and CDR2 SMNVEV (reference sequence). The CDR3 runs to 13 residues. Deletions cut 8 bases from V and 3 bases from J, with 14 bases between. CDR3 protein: CASSIPGNYEQYF. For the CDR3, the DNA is TGTGCCAGCTCGATCCCCGGGAACTACGAGCAGTACTTC.

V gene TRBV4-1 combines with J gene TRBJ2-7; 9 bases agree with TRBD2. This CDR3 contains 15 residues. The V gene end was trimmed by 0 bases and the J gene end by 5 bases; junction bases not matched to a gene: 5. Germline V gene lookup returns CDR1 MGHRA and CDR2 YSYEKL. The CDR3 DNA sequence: TGCGCCAGCAGCCAAGAACAAGCGGGAGGAAACGAGCAGTACTTC. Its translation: CASSQEQAGGNEQYF.

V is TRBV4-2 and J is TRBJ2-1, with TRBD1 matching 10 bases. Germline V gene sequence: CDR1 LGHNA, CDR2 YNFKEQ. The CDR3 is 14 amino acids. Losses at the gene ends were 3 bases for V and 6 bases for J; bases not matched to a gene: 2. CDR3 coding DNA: TGTGCCAGCAGCCACGGGGACAGGGGCAATGAGCAGTTCTTC. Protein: CASSHGDRGNEQFF.

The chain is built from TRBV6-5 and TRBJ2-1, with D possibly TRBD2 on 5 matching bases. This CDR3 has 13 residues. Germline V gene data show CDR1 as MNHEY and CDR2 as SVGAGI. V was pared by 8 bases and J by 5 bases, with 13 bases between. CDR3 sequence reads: CASGMLAHNEQFF. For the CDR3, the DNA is TGTGCCAGCGGAATGCTAGCCCACAATGAGCAGTTCTTC.

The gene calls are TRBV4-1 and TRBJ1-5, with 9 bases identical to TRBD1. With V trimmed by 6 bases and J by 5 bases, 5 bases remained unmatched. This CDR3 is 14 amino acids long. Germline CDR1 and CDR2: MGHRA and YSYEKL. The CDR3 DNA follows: TGCGCCAGCAGACGGACAGGGGATGATCAGCCCCAGCATTTT. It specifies CASRRTGDDQPQHF.

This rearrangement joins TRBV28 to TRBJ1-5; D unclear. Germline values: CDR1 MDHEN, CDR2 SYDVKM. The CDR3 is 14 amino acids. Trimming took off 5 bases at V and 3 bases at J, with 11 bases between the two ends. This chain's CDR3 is CASSLVEFNQPQHF. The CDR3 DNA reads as TGTGCCAGCAGTCTCGTCGAGTTCAATCAGCCCCAGCATTTT.

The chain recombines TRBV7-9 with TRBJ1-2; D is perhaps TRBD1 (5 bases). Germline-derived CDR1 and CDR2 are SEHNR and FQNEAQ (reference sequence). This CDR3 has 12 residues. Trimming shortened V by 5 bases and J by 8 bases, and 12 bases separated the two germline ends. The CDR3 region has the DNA TGTGCCAGCAGCACTCAGGGTGTCGGCTACACCTTC. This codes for CASSTQGVGYTF.

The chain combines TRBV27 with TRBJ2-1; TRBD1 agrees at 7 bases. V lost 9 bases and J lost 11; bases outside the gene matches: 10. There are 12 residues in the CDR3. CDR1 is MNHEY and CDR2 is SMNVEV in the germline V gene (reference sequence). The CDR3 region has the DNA TGTGCCAGAAGGACAGGAAGGCCCAAGCAGTTCTTC. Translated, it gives CARRTGRPKQFF.

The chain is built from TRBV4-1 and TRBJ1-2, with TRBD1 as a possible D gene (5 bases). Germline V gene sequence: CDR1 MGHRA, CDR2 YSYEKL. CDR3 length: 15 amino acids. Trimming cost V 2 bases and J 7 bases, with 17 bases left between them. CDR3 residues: CASSQPDRYRSGYTF. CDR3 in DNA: TGCGCCAGCAGCCAACCTGACAGATACCGGAGTGGCTACACCTTC.

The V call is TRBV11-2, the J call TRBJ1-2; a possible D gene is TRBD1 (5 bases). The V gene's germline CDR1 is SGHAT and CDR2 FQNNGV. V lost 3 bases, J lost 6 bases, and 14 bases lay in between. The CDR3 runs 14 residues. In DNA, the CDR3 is TGTGCCAGCAGCTTCCCGCCAGGGTTCGATGGCTACACCTTC. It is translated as CASSFPPGFDGYTF.

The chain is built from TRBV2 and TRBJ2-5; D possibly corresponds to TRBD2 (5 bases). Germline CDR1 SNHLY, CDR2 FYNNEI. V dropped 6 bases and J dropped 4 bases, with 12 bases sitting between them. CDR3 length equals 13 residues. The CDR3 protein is CASSPFGLETQYF. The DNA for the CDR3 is TGTGCCAGCAGCCCATTTGGACTAGAGACCCAGTACTTC. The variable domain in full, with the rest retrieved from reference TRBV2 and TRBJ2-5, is EPEVTQTPSHQVTQMGQEVILRCVPISNHLYFYWYRQILGQKVEFLVSFYNNEISEKSEIFDDQFSVERPDGSNFTLKIRSTKLEDSAMYFCASSPFGLETQYFGPGTRLLVL.

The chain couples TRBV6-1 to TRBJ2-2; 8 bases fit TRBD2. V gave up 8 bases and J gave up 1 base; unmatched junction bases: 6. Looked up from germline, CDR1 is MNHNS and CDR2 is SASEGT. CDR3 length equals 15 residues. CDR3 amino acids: CASRLSGGNTGELFF. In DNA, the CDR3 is TGTGCCAGCCGACTAAGCGGGGGGAACACCGGGGAGCTGTTTTTT.

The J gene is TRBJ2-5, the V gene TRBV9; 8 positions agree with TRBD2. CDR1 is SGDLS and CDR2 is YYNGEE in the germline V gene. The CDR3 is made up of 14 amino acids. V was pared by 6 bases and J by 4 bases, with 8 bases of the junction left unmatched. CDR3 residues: CASNSRGGGETQYF. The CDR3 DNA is TGTGCCAGCAACTCTCGGGGGGGAGGAGAGACCCAGTACTTC.

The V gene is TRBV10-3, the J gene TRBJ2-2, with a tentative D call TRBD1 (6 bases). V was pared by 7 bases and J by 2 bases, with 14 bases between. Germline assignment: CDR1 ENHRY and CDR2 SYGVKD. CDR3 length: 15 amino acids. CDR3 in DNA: TGTGCCATCACCGAAACCAGGGGAAACACCGGGGAGCTGTTTTTT. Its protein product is CAITETRGNTGELFF.

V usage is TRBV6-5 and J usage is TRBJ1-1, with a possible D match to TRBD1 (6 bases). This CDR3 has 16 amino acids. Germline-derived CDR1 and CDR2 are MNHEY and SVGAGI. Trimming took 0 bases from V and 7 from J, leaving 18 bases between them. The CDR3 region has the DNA TGTGCCAGCAGTTACTCGCAATTGGGGGCTGAAGGTGAAGCTTTCTTT. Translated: CASSYSQLGAEGEAFF.

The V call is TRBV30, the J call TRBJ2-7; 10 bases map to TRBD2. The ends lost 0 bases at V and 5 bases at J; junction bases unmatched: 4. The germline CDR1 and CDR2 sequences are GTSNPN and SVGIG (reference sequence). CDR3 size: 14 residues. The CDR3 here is CAWSVTTSGNEQYF. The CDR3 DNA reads TGTGCCTGGAGTGTAACCACTAGCGGGAACGAGCAGTACTTC.

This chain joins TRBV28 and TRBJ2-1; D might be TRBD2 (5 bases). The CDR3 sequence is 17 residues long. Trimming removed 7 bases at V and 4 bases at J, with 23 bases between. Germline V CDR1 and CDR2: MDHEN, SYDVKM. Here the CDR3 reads CASTPSPKRLRYNEQFF. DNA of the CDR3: TGTGCCAGCACACCTAGCCCCAAAAGACTCCGATACAATGAGCAGTTCTTC.

The CDR3 is CASSTPWQGINYGYTF. The CDR3 DNA is TGTGCCAGCAGTACCCCTTGGCAGGGGATTAACTATGGCTACACCTTC. The chain combines TRBV28 with TRBJ1-2, with D perhaps matching TRBD1 (6 bases). V gave up 5 bases and J gave up 1 base, with 17 bases separating them. CDR1 and CDR2 (germline): MDHEN, SYDVKM. The CDR3 spans 16 residues.